The clone carrying this T cell receptor (beta chain) was picked up a small number of times. TCRdb re-analysed the RT-PCR reads in MiXCR, keeping a single row per CDR3 protein. Of 650,000 to 800,000 distinct CDR3 sequences listed, 14% are singletons. V was clipped by 7 bases and J by 4 bases; unmatched bases: 5. CDR1 and CDR2 from the germline V gene are SGHRS and YFSETQ. CDR3 length equals 13 residues. The sequenced sample was memory CD4+ T cells from blood. The rearrangement uses TRBV5-1 and TRBJ2-3; TRBD2 agrees at 8 bases. The sequence was obtained from a female donor in good health, serving as a healthy control. The DNA for the CDR3 is TGCGCCAGCGTAGGAGCGGGAGCAGATACGCAGTATTTT. This codes for CASVGAGADTQYF.